This entry features one T cell receptor (beta chain) sequence. The antigen is unknown. This entry belongs to a study of CD8 T cells in Susac syndrome. Study at large: Patients with Susac syndrome, at blood draw, were therapy-naive, on corticosteroids, or on intravenous immunoglobulin alone. Study results and limitations: The CD4+ T cell repertoires of Susac syndrome were found to show no clonal expansion.

Random hexamers primed reverse transcription of about 0.45 to 1 ug RNA. TCRdb used MiXCR to reprocess the immunoSEQ multiplex PCR reads, holding one entry per CDR3 protein. The repertoire holds roughly 200,000 distinct CDR3 sequences, with roughly 94% as singletons. Sequenced material: CD4+ T cells from PBMCs. This sequence originates from a human donor with Susac syndrome.

The DNA for the CDR3 is TGCAGTGCTACCGGACAGGCTAGTGGCTACACCTTC. It yields the protein CSATGQASGYTF. The rearrangement links TRBV20-1 to TRBJ1-2; TRBD1 agrees at 7 bases. This CDR3 is built from 12 residues. Germline V gene lookup returns CDR1 DFQATT and CDR2 SNEGSKA (reference sequence). V trimming: 4 bases; J trimming: 7 bases; junction bases outside the gene matches: 6.